This TCR beta chain was retrieved from a study of cytomegalovirus exposure and HLA in healthy donors. Points from the study as a whole: Confirmation in vitro established that a few CMV-associated chains were specific for CMV antigens.

V was pared by 2 bases and J by 4 bases, with 10 bases of the junction left unmatched. The germline V gene encodes CDR1 SGHDT and CDR2 YYEEEE. The CDR3 spans 16 residues. The PCR made use of 60 Vbeta and 13 Jbeta primers. The method was immunoSEQ multiplex PCR; TCRdb's version includes in-frame clones alone and lacks a portion of them. The sample has about 150,000 clones, 60% to 75% seen once. Comments on this clone: The antigen remains undetermined.

This clonotype originated in a man under 40 in good health and CMV-seronegative. Sequencing used PBMCs. The genes are TRBV5-6 and TRBJ2-7; 9 positions agree with TRBD2. CDR3 sequence reads: CASSFRGGRAGYEQYF. The CDR3 DNA is TGTGCCAGCAGCTTTCGCGGCGGGAGGGCCGGGTACGAGCAGTACTTC.